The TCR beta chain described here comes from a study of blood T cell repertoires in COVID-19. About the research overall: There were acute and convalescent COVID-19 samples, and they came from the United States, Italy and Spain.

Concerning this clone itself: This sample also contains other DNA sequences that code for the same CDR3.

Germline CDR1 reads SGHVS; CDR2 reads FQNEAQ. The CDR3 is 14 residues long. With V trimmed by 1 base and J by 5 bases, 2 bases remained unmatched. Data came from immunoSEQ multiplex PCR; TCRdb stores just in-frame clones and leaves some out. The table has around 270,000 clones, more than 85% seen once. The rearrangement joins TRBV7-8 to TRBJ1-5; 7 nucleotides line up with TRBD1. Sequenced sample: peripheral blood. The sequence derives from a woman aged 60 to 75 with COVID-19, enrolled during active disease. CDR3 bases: TGTGCCAGCAGCTTAGACAGGGGCGATCAGCCCCAGCATTTT. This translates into CASSLDRGDQPQHF.